This TCR beta chain was profiled in a study of post-analysis software for immune sequencing data. Findings and limits, study-wide: When patients were compared with controls, 4 or 5 TRBV segments were more frequent, TRBV5-6, TRBV5-1 and TRBV20-1 among them.

Germline V lookup: CDR1 WNHNN, CDR2 SYGVQD (reference sequence). V gave up 0 bases and J gave up 4 bases; unmatched junction bases: 4. CDR3 size: 16 residues. A few counts support this clonotype. Its antigen is as yet unknown. Carried by the TCR beta cDNA libraries were unique molecular identifiers. Starting from about 0.98 to 11 million T cells, the study yielded approximately 500,000 cDNA molecules. One entry per CDR3 protein, called by TCRdb with MiXCR from the PCR reads. The sample has under 200,000 distinct CDR3 sequences; 29% are singletons. This rearrangement joins TRBV10-1 to TRBJ2-1; 9 positions match TRBD2. The receptor was isolated from a girl aged 2 to 17 with multiple sclerosis. Sequenced sample: blood. This CDR3 is CASSESTSGLYNEQFF. CDR3 in DNA: TGCGCCAGCAGTGAGTCGACTAGCGGACTATACAATGAGCAGTTCTTC.